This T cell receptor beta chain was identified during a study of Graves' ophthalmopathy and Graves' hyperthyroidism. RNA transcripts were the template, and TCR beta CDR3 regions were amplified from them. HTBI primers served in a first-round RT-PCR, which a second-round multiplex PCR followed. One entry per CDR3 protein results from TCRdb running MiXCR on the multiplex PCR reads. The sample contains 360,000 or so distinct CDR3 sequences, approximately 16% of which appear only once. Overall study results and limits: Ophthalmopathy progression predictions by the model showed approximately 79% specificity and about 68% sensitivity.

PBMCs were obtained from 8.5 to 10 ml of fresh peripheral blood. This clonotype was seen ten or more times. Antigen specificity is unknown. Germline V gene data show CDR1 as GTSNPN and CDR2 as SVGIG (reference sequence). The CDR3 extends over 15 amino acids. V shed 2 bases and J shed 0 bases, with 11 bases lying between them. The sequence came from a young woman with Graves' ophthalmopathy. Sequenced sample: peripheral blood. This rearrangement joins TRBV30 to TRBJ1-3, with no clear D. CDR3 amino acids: CAWSTGSNSGNTIYF. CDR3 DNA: TGTGCCTGGAGTACTGGCAGCAACTCTGGAAACACCATATATTTT.